This T cell receptor beta chain was identified during a study of somatic mutations in cytotoxic T cells in rheumatoid arthritis. The study's findings and limits: Patients with rheumatoid arthritis, but not healthy controls, had CD8+ clonality that increased with age.

As regards this clone: Its antigen is unidentified.

Measured with immunoSEQ multiplex PCR; TCRdb has only the in-frame clones, and not every one. The sample records over 15,000 clones, about 70% being singletons. Sample: CD8+ T cells sorted from blood. The clonotype originates from an adult with rheumatoid arthritis.

CDR3: CASSQPGSGNQPQHF. In DNA form, the CDR3 reads TGTGCCAGCAGCCAACCAGGGTCCGGTAATCAGCCCCAGCATTTT. The chain is built from TRBV7-8 and TRBJ1-5; maybe TRBD1 (5 bases). The V gene lost 5 bases and the J gene lost 4 bases, with 15 bases spanning the gap. The CDR3 contains 15 residues. CDR1 is SGHVS, CDR2 FQNEAQ, per germline.